This T cell receptor (beta chain) was sequenced in a study of cytomegalovirus exposure and HLA in healthy donors (dated by TCRdb to 2015 to 2018). Regarding the study in general: An earlier analysis of several hundred of the donors reported 276 Gb of sequence data and around 120 million unique TCR beta sequences obtained from around 190 million T cells. Using immunosequencing, the study profiled T cell repertoires from 550 to 750 subjects and related those repertoires to cytomegalovirus serostatus. An earlier analysis of fewer than 700 of the donors applied high-throughput TCR beta sequencing to assess whether each TCR beta V gene segment acted as functional or pseudogenic. The later analysis used no new phenotypic data to find candidate immune exposures, relying instead on TCR beta sequences and their occurrence across donors. The study aimed to test whether cataloging public T cell receptors could reveal signatures of past pathogen exposure. Every discovery cohort repertoire had been produced on one sequencing platform. Among the roughly 380 genotyped donors, around 79% belonged to the genetic ancestry cluster associated with self-reported Caucasian donors. High-throughput TCR immunosequencing, statistical association of individual TCRs with disease status, and machine learning were combined to predict cytomegalovirus infection status. Across under 500 genotyped donors of the cohort, an average of 235,054 unique TCR beta nucleotide sequences per donor were sequenced, and roughly a sixth of those sequences were non-productive. In a later analysis, previously published TCR beta repertoires from 670 or so donors were re-analyzed and high-resolution HLA genotyping was added so that TCR occurrence patterns could be studied. An early release that covered several hundred HLA-typed donors contained about 300 gigabases of sequencing data and around 80 million unique TCR sequences. Alongside the repertoire data, information on donor age, sex, ethnicity and CMV serostatus was compiled. In addition to the first cohort of 666 subjects, a separate validation cohort of 120 different subjects was used. Typing coverage varied by locus: roughly 620-630 donors for A, B, C, DRB1 and DQB1; under 550 for DQA1; around 570 for DPA1; approximately 490 for DPB1. Because of strong linkage in the cohort, roughly 5 DR-DQ haplotypes were treated as single units for association and clustering. A later genetic analysis took genome-wide SNP genotypes for about three fifths of the roughly 670 donors and used that subset as a discovery cohort. Both class I and class II loci were covered by HLA typing, at four-digit resolution. General findings and caveats noted by the study authors: In a later analysis, TCR association rates were found to vary across HLA loci, with the most associated TCRs seen for DRB1 alleles and the fewest for HLA-C alleles. HLA typing was unavailable for some donors at each locus, so association tests used only the typed subset. Immune exposure information for the cohort was limited to CMV serostatus. Roughly uniform sequencing depth across donors was assumed in presence/absence analyses, although this assumption may not hold. A later analysis found that HLA-associated TCR beta chains were more clonally expanded and had lower generation probabilities than equally common non-associated chains. Some IMGT-functional V segments, including TRBV6-2 and TRBV6-3, could not be told apart with the 87-base-pair reads, so those segments were excluded. Broadly in line with IMGT annotations, most TCR beta V segments showed up in productive rearrangements about 87% or about 30% of the time in an earlier analysis of 450 to 600 of the donors. Correlated functional status among segregating V segments might reflect linkage disequilibrium, but an unknown experimental factor could not be ruled out. A group of highly shared sequence variants was considered likely to be a technical artifact of the sequencing pipeline. The earlier analysis of 450 to 700 of the donors excluded around 17 rarely observed V segments, including chromosome 9 orphons, because counts were too low. Strong co-occurrence of HLA alleles, especially DR and DQ, made assigning TCR associations to individual alleles difficult. Three of the identified cytomegalovirus-associated TCR beta chains were confirmed in vitro to be specific for cytomegalovirus antigens. A later genetic analysis associated a missense DCLRE1C variant with V-gene and J-gene trimming of TCR beta chains, and an independent cohort replicated the association. In both the original and validation cohorts, the classifier was reported to diagnose cytomegalovirus status with high specificity and sensitivity. According to a later analysis, most CMV-associated TCR beta chains appeared to be HLA-restricted, and the HLA associations seemed to be driven largely by CMV exposure. Across donors, most TCR sequences were observed very rarely, whereas some public TCRs were present in many individuals. A later genetic analysis reported fewer N-insertions in productive TCRs among donors in an Asian-associated ancestry cluster than the roughly 620-donor mean. Several of the top co-occurrence clusters appeared to be linked to parvovirus B19, influenza, CMV and Epstein-Barr virus, according to a later analysis. A further reported finding was that TCR beta sequences accurately predicted the HLA-A and HLA-B alleles for most subjects in the first cohort. The study listed 150 to 200 TCR beta chains as associated with cytomegalovirus. The authors suggested that the approach could potentially be generalized to other disease states and immunological phenotypes. In this cohort, only TCR beta chains were sequenced, and detectable features were limited by the absence of alpha or paired-chain data. Specific HLA alleles were associated with 15,000 to 20,000 TCR beta sequences at a false discovery rate of 0.05 in a later analysis.

The cohort comprised some 680 healthy bone marrow donors. Cohort members were all nominally healthy when sampled, although unrecorded immune exposures were likely present. The donor was CMV seropositive and belonged to the group of about 290 seropositive cohort members. Every donor gave a peripheral blood sample, and the peripheral blood mononuclear cells from that sample were used for TCR beta sequencing. Genomic DNA was extracted from the blood cell samples with the Qiagen DNeasy Blood Extraction Kit. This clone was seen only a few times. Its antigen specificity is not known. No clone much larger than this one lies a single base away; base qualities are absent. The germline V gene encodes CDR1 SGHRS and CDR2 YFSETQ. The CDR3 runs 13 amino acids, cysteine and phenylalanine included. The CDR3 DNA has 39 bases and is translated from base 1. Deletion took 6 bases off V and 10 bases off J, with a span of 17 bases between the germline ends.

The library was obtained by the immunoSEQ multiplex PCR assay. For the multiplex PCR, a mixture combining 60 forward primers for TCR Vbeta segments and 13 reverse primers for TCR Jbeta segments was used. Amplification of the CDR3 region of rearranged TCR beta genes was performed with a multiplex PCR assay on genomic DNA. The Illumina HiSeq System was used to sequence the amplified TCR beta libraries as 87-base-pair reads. The published analysis was carried out like this. A later analysis tallied roughly 78 million unique TCR beta chains across the 700 or so repertoires, and about 12 million of those chains were shared by two or more donors. To remove PCR and sequencing errors, raw reads were error-corrected and collapsed into unique sequences using a nearest-neighbor algorithm that merged closely related sequences. To assign V, D and J gene segments, CDR3 sequences were aligned to IMGT reference sequences. For a sequence to be retained, a match of at least six nucleotides was required to both a V gene segment and a J gene segment. Rearrangements were called productive when the CDR3 lacked stop codons and stayed in frame with V and J; all others were non-productive. CDR3 was defined by IMGT convention, running from the second conserved V-encoded cysteine to the conserved J-encoded phenylalanine. Sequences without an unambiguous match to a single V gene segment were excluded from the earlier analysis of 500 to 700 of the donors. An earlier analysis of 450 to 650 of the donors called V segments functional above 56.7% productive rearrangements and segregating when the between-donor standard deviation exceeded 5%. To diagnose cytomegalovirus status from the catalog of TCR beta chain sequences, a statistical classification framework was built. V and J gene assignment, in a later analysis, came from comparing TCR nucleotide sequences with IMGT/GENE-DB human TR gene sequences. The TCRdist pipeline was used in a later analysis to assign CDR3 sequences and most-parsimonious VDJ recombination scenarios. In a later analysis, each TCR beta chain was defined by its CDR3 amino acid sequence together with its V-gene family, and reads without a unique V-gene family were excluded. To address suspected cross-contamination and a sequencing artifact, a later analysis removed under 600 highly shared, low-generation-probability nucleotide sequences. In a later analysis, a clonal expansion index for each public chain was calculated from normalized within-repertoire ranks of inferred template counts. In a later analysis, generation probabilities were computed with a VDJ recombination model fitted to out-of-frame rearrangements, and the resulting probabilities were checked against IGoR. Hypergeometric tests were used in a later analysis to score TCR-TCR, TCR-HLA and TCR-CMV co-occurrence, with a repertoire-size bias correction applied to the TCR pairs. A later analysis estimated false discovery rates by permuting HLA or CMV assignments 20 times. In a later analysis, co-occurring TCRs were grouped with DBSCAN, and TCRdist sequence similarity was added when clustering was performed within HLA-allele-positive subsets. For co-occurrence clustering, repertoires with fewer than 30,000 or more than 120,000 public chains were excluded, along with about five repertoires with anomalous nucleotide sharing. As stored in TCRdb, this immuneACCESS dataset retains in-frame rearrangements with V and J assigned. A fraction of the clones does not appear; measured against another copy, unresolved V genes explain less than half of the discrepancy, and the remainder lacks a known reason. V, J and clone size derive from that table, while D and trimming were established from the DNA sequence. Within this sample are fewer than 200,000 clones, with around a tenth of them counted one time only. Jointly, the top ten make up about 1.2% of the sample.

The receptor's source is a woman in her twenties or thirties in good health and CMV-seropositive. Sequencing used PBMCs. The sequence joins TRBV5-1 to TRBJ2-1, with TRBD1 tentatively as D gene (6 bases match). The CDR3 here reads CASTLGRGEEQFF. The DNA sequence is given as TGCGCCAGCACCCTAGGCAGGGGAGAAGAGCAGTTCTTC.